This record looks at one TCR beta chain sequence and its context. The data derive from a study of long-term antiretroviral therapy in people with HIV. The length of the CDR3 is 17 residues. Germline values: CDR1 SGHTA, CDR2 FQGTGA. V was clipped by 5 bases and J by 1 base; unmatched bases: 11. A v3.0 immunoSEQ assay was performed at survey level. Here immunoSEQ multiplex PCR was the method, and the copy in TCRdb shows in-frame clones only, minus some. The sample includes approximately 23,000 clones, about four fifths of them seen just once. The sequence was collected from a man aged 25-40 years with HIV. The sequencing here drew on unsorted PBMCs, taken about 5.7 years after starting antiretroviral therapy. The genes are TRBV7-3 and TRBJ2-1; 7 bases fit TRBD2. The CDR3 DNA sequence: TGTGCCAGCAGCCCCGGCGGGGGAACGAGGTCCTACAATGAGCAGTTCTTC. It yields the protein CASSPGGGTRSYNEQFF.